The 6 T cell receptor beta chains given below trace back to one sample, sequenced in a study of blood T cell repertoires in COVID-19. Produced via immunoSEQ multiplex PCR; TCRdb's table is partial and in-frame only. The repertoire has 320,000 or so clones, roughly 90% of them found once; the top ten carry roughly 1%. The specimen was PBMCs or T cells enriched from blood (not recorded which). The receptors were gathered from a woman aged 25 to 39 who had recovered from COVID-19.

This clone has a single count. The chain is built from TRBV10-3 and TRBJ2-1; 9 bases are shared with TRBD1. After removal of 6 bases from V and 1 base from J, the junction contained 1 base not matched to a gene. This CDR3 region has 14 residues. Germline V gene data show CDR1 as ENHRY and CDR2 as SYGVKD. The CDR3 protein is CAIRDRGSYNEQFF. CDR3 bases: TGTGCCATCAGGGACAGGGGATCCTACAATGAGCAGTTCTTC.

The CDR3: CASSFQGPLSPLHF. The CDR3 DNA reads TGTGCCAGCAGTTTCCAGGGCCCGCTTTCACCCCTCCACTTT. V gene TRBV6-5 combines with J gene TRBJ1-6, with a weak D call TRBD1 (5 bases). CDR1 MNHEY and CDR2 SVGAGI come from the germline V gene. Trimming stripped 4 bases from V and 9 bases from J, with 13 bases between. The CDR3 has 14 residues.

The chain combines TRBV7-2 with TRBJ2-5, with TRBD2 matching over 8 bases. Germline-derived CDR1 and CDR2 are SGHTA and FQGNSA. V dropped 1 base and J dropped 1; count of bases not matched to a gene: 2. The length of the CDR3 is 15 residues. CDR3 in amino acids: CASSLDGGGQETQYF. The CDR3 DNA is TGTGCCAGCAGCTTAGACGGGGGGGGCCAAGAGACCCAGTACTTC. The entire variable domain, with the rest obtained from reference TRBV7-2 and TRBJ2-5, is as follows: GAGVSQSPSNKVTEKGKDVELRCDPISGHTALYWYRQSLGQGLEFLIYFQGNSAPDKSGLPSDRFSAERTGGSVSTLTIQRTQQEDSAVYLCASSLDGGGQETQYFGPGTRLLVL.

The chain recombines TRBV7-6 with TRBJ2-2; tentative D call: TRBD1 (5 bases). The length of the CDR3 is 19 residues. Trimming left V 0 bases short and J 0 bases short, with 17 bases between. CDR1 is SGHVS and CDR2 is FNYEAQ in the germline V gene. The CDR3: CASSLARTLVTANTGELFF. CDR3 bases: TGTGCCAGCAGCTTAGCGAGGACACTGGTCACCGCGAACACCGGGGAGCTGTTTTTT.

In its sample, this clone was seen once. The gene calls are TRBV9 and TRBJ2-5; no definite D call. The V gene's germline CDR1 is SGDLS and CDR2 YYNGEE. V was pared by 0 bases and J by 4 bases, with 13 bases between. This CDR3 spans 15 amino acids. The CDR3 nucleotides are TGTGCCAGCAGCGTAGACGGTTCTACAGCAGAGACCCAGTACTTC. Protein sequence: CASSVDGSTAETQYF.

This clone was picked up one time. The chain uses TRBV6-5 and TRBJ1-5; D unclear. The V end was cut by 0 bases, the J end by 7 bases, with 10 bases between. CDR3 length: 14 residues. Germline-derived CDR1 and CDR2 are MNHEY and SVGAGI. The CDR3 loop is CASSYSSGSQPQHF. CDR3 sequence (DNA): TGTGCCAGCAGTTACTCTTCGGGGAGCCAGCCCCAGCATTTT.